The clone carrying this TCR beta chain has at least ten counts. Its antigen is unidentified. There are 15 residues in the CDR3. Trimming shortened V by 5 bases and J by 1 base, and 14 bases separated the two germline ends. Looked up from germline, CDR1 is LNHDA and CDR2 is SQIVND (reference sequence). Tagging with unique molecular identifiers was applied to individual cDNA molecules. One entry per CDR3 protein results from TCRdb running MiXCR on the 5' RACE reads. This table holds tens of thousands of distinct CDR3 sequences, 12% to 15% found once. This entry comes from a study of early T cells in non-severe SARS-CoV-2 infection. Turning to the study itself: Sequencing targeted bulk RNA from unsorted whole blood, leaving chains unpaired.

Study results and limitations: There was a bias toward anti-spike CD8 responses in VDJdb matching, which missed private and CD4 specificities.

Material: whole blood. The chain couples TRBV19 to TRBJ2-5; TRBD1 or TRBD2 may be the D gene (5 bases each). This sequence originates from an adult who was a healthcare worker with PCR-confirmed SARS-CoV-2 infection or an uninfected control (not recorded which). CDR3 coding DNA: TGTGCCAGTAGTCTTTCGGGGCAGCTCCAAGAGACCCAGTACTTC. Its translation: CASSLSGQLQETQYF.